This paragraph covers one T cell receptor (beta chain) sequence. This sample is drawn from a study of blood T cell repertoires in COVID-19. At the level of the study: The United States, Italy and Spain supplied acute and convalescent COVID-19 samples. PBMCs, B-cell-depleted T cells, or T cells provided the cDNA or gDNA that made up the material.

The V gene end was trimmed by 4 bases and the J gene end by 8 bases; junction bases not matched to a gene: 7. The V gene's germline CDR1 is SGDLS and CDR2 YYNGEE. The CDR3 totals 13 residues. Per the authors' pipeline: Reference gene primer amplification yielded estimated nucleated cell counts. Assay used: immunoSEQ multiplex PCR; TCRdb lists only in-frame clones, some missing. That table gives V, J and clone size, and the DNA gave D and trimming. The data hold over 60,000 clones, with about four fifths observed a single time. The clonotype originates from a human donor in a cohort sampled during active COVID-19. V is TRBV9 and J is TRBJ1-2; 8 bases map to TRBD1. Input material: peripheral blood. The CDR3 is CASSTQGAEGYTF. Written as DNA, the CDR3 is TGTGCCAGCAGCACGCAGGGGGCGGAGGGCTACACCTTC.